The 23 T cell receptor beta chains in this list originate from one sample, sequenced in a study of T cells after posttransplantation cyclophosphamide. The table came from immunoSEQ multiplex PCR; TCRdb's copy has only in-frame clones and leaves some out. The table shows 6,000 to 8,500 clones, with around 84% occurring only once. Busulfan-fludarabine conditioning, marrow transplant, and cyclophosphamide on days +3 and +4 were administered. Specimen: PBMCs, collected after allogeneic stem cell transplant with posttransplant cyclophosphamide. The receptors come from a female patient in her 50s who received an allogeneic stem cell transplant from a related donor, was CMV-positive, and had no GVHD. Some T cells may be supplied by the graft donor.

This chain uses TRBV7-8 with TRBJ1-3; no firm D call. Deletions cut 4 bases from V and 4 bases from J, with 14 bases between. Germline-derived CDR1 and CDR2 are SGHVS and FQNEAQ. The CDR3 totals 15 residues. The CDR3, as DNA: TGTGCCAGCAGCTCTGAGAGGCTTAACGGAAACACCATATATTTT. Encoded protein: CASSSERLNGNTIYF.

This sequence joins TRBV5-1 and TRBJ2-7; 7 bases map to TRBD2. CDR1 and CDR2 (germline): SGHRS, YFSETQ. This CDR3 region has 14 residues. Germline trimming cut 0 bases from V and 6 bases from J; bases unmatched to any gene: 6. The CDR3 region has the DNA TGCGCCAGCAGCTTGGAAGTCAGGGAGGGCGAGCAGTACTTC. This encodes CASSLEVREGEQYF.

J is TRBJ1-2 and V is TRBV6-1, with D perhaps matching TRBD1 (5 bases). Germline-derived CDR1 and CDR2 are MNHNS and SASEGT. CDR3 length: 15 residues. V shed 1 base and J shed 3 bases, with 12 bases lying between them. CDR3 DNA sequence: TGTGCCAGCAGTGAAGGGGCAGGGAGGGACTATGGCTACACCTTC. Amino acid sequence: CASSEGAGRDYGYTF.

The gene calls are TRBV5-6 and TRBJ1-5, with D perhaps TRBD1 (5 bases). Germline V lookup: CDR1 SGHDT, CDR2 YYEEEE. The CDR3 has 16 residues. V lost 0 bases, J lost 1 base, and 11 bases lay in between. The CDR3 region is CASSLDQGSSNQPQHF. The CDR3 DNA reads TGTGCCAGCAGCTTGGATCAGGGTTCGAGCAATCAGCCCCAGCATTTT.

V gene TRBV14 combines with J gene TRBJ2-4, with TRBD1 as a possible D gene (6 bases). The V gene's germline CDR1 is SGHDN and CDR2 FVKESK. The CDR3 extends over 15 amino acids. V was pared by 4 bases and J by 0 bases, with 10 bases between. CDR3 bases: TGTGCCAGCAGCCTCACAGGGTTAGCCAAAAACATTCAGTACTTC. Translated, it gives CASSLTGLAKNIQYF.

The rearrangement joins TRBV5-1 to TRBJ2-3; D may be TRBD1 (5 bases). The CDR3 is 15 amino acids. V was trimmed by 4 bases and J by 1 base, leaving 13 bases between them. In germline, CDR1 is SGHRS, CDR2 YFSETQ. The DNA of the CDR3 is TGCGCCAGCAGCATACAGGAATTGGGCACAGATACGCAGTATTTT. Its protein product is CASSIQELGTDTQYF.

The chain is built from TRBV6-1 and TRBJ1-3, with D uncertain. Per the germline V gene, CDR1 is MNHNS and CDR2 is SASEGT. The CDR3 contains 14 residues. Trimming removed 4 bases from V and 2 bases from J, with 9 bases in between. CDR3 sequence reads: CASSASSAGNTIYF. In nucleotides, the CDR3 is TGTGCCAGCAGTGCGTCGTCGGCTGGAAACACCATATATTTT.

This clone was observed a single time. The CDR3 is CASSATGVPTGELFF. DNA of the CDR3: TGTGCCAGCAGTGCGACAGGGGTGCCGACCGGGGAGCTGTTTTTT. This chain connects TRBV6-1 to TRBJ2-2; TRBD1 matches 8 bases. This CDR3 is 15 amino acids long. From germline, CDR1 is MNHNS and CDR2 SASEGT. Trimming cost V 4 bases and J 5 bases; bases outside gene matches: 6.

J is TRBJ1-2 and V is TRBV4-2, with TRBD1 as a possible D gene (5 bases). The CDR3 contains 14 residues. Trimming stripped 1 base from V and 6 bases from J, with 12 bases between. The germline V gene has CDR1 LGHNA and CDR2 YNFKEQ. CDR3 sequence reads: CASSQAAGQDGYTF. In DNA, the CDR3 is TGTGCCAGCAGCCAAGCGGCAGGGCAAGATGGCTACACCTTC.

The chain has TRBV10-3 and TRBJ1-3, with D perhaps matching TRBD1 (6 bases). Trimming cost V 2 bases and J 0 bases, with 11 bases left between them. Germline V lookup: CDR1 ENHRY, CDR2 SYGVKD. The CDR3 has 16 residues. CDR3 protein: CAISEDRQSSGNTIYF. CDR3 sequence (DNA): TGTGCCATCAGTGAGGACAGGCAGAGCTCTGGAAACACCATATATTTT.

The J gene is TRBJ2-3, the V gene TRBV5-1, with TRBD2 identical over 13 bases. Germline V CDR1 and CDR2: SGHRS, YFSETQ. Trimming took 1 base from V and 4 from J; bases not matched to a gene: 3. This CDR3 has 16 residues. In DNA, the CDR3 is TGCGCCAGCAGCTTGACTAGCGGGGGGGCCCCAGATACGCAGTATTTT. Translation gives CASSLTSGGAPDTQYF.

The chain joins TRBV5-1 to TRBJ1-2, with a possible D match to TRBD1 (5 bases). The V gene's germline CDR1 is SGHRS and CDR2 YFSETQ. CDR3 size: 13 residues. The ends were cut back, 0 bases at V and 4 bases at J, with 7 bases in the middle. The CDR3 is CASSLETAYGYTF. The CDR3 DNA follows: TGCGCCAGCAGCTTGGAGACAGCCTATGGCTACACCTTC.

The chain combines TRBV7-9 with TRBJ1-3; D may be TRBD1 (6 bases). V gave up 7 bases and J gave up 0 bases, with 16 bases separating them. The CDR3 covers 16 residues. CDR1 is SEHNR and CDR2 is FQNEAQ in the germline V gene (reference sequence). The CDR3 loop reads CASTILRDTSGNTIYF. In DNA, the CDR3 is TGTGCCAGCACGATTCTCCGGGACACCTCTGGAAACACCATATATTTT.

The V call is TRBV2, the J call TRBJ1-4; tentatively, D is TRBD1 (5 bases). Trimming took 10 bases from V and 8 from J, leaving 20 bases between them. From germline, CDR1 is SNHLY and CDR2 FYNNEI. This CDR3 comprises 14 residues. The CDR3 loop reads CAIATGGGEEKLFF. The CDR3 coding sequence is TGTGCCATAGCCACGGGGGGGGGAGAAGAAAAACTGTTTTTT.

The rearrangement joins TRBV9 to TRBJ1-4; 11 positions match TRBD1. The V segment lost 3 bases and the J segment 7 bases; nucleotides outside the gene matches: 8. The CDR3 is made up of 16 amino acids. Germline CDR1 reads SGDLS; CDR2 reads YYNGEE. The CDR3 nucleotides are TGTGCCAGCAGCGCCCCAGGGACAGGGGGGGGTGAAAAACTGTTTTTT. Translated, it gives CASSAPGTGGGEKLFF.

The rearrangement uses TRBV5-1 and TRBJ1-6, with D uncertain. The V gene lost 4 bases and the J gene lost 7 bases, with 12 bases spanning the gap. The CDR3 is 14 amino acids. From germline, CDR1 is SGHRS and CDR2 YFSETQ. The CDR3 bases are TGCGCCAGCAGCCGCGACATTGTAAATTCACCCCTCCACTTT. Translated: CASSRDIVNSPLHF.

The V gene is TRBV7-2, the J gene TRBJ1-2; 7 nucleotides align to TRBD1. CDR1 is SGHTA and CDR2 is FQGNSA in the germline V gene. J was trimmed by 4 bases and V by 5 bases; bases with no gene match: 4. The CDR3 is 13 amino acids. In DNA, the CDR3 is TGTGCCAGCAGCATACAGGGGTCCTATGGCTACACCTTC. Protein product: CASSIQGSYGYTF.

The J gene is TRBJ1-4, the V gene TRBV28; 7 bases fit TRBD1. V dropped 5 bases and J dropped 8; count of bases not matched to a gene: 14. The CDR3 length is 16 residues. CDR1 is MDHEN, CDR2 SYDVKM, per germline. Here the CDR3 DNA reads TGTGCCAGCAGTCGCCTCCTAGGGGGCCTTGGGGAAAAACTGTTTTTT. As protein: CASSRLLGGLGEKLFF.

This chain connects TRBV9 to TRBJ1-1; D gene ambiguous. Trimming left V 0 bases short and J 3 bases short, with 6 bases between. In germline, CDR1 is SGDLS, CDR2 YYNGEE. This CDR3 has 13 amino acids. This CDR3 is CASSVEEYTEAFF. CDR3 DNA: TGTGCCAGCAGCGTAGAGGAGTACACTGAAGCTTTCTTT.

V usage is TRBV5-4 and J usage is TRBJ1-2; D is perhaps TRBD1 (5 bases). V was trimmed by 4 bases and J by 4 bases, leaving 11 bases between them. The V gene's germline CDR1 is SGHNT and CDR2 YYREEE (reference sequence). The CDR3 length is 13 residues. For the CDR3, the DNA is TGTGCCAGCAGCCCCAGGGTTAGCTATGGCTACACCTTC. This codes for CASSPRVSYGYTF.

This CDR3 reads CASSLVVTSGSSTGELFF. The CDR3 nucleotides read TGTGCCAGCAGCTTGGTTGTGACTAGCGGGAGTAGCACCGGGGAGCTGTTTTTT. The rearrangement links TRBV5-6 to TRBJ2-2; 12 bases align to TRBD2. CDR1 is SGHDT and CDR2 is YYEEEE in the germline V gene. V was clipped by 0 bases and J by 4 bases; unmatched bases: 7. The CDR3 has 18 residues.

Only one count was recorded for this clone. The chain uses TRBV21-1 and TRBJ2-2; the D call in the table, TRBD1, was not verified against the DNA. TRBV21-1 is flagged as a pseudogene. The CDR3 runs to 20 residues. CDR3 amino acids: CASSKGERNRPYSNTGELFF. The CDR3 DNA reads as TGTGCCAGCAGCAAAGGTGAAAGGAACAGGCCCTACTCGAACACCGGGGAGCTGTTTTTT.

CDR3 sequence reads: CASSLVGTGDSPLHF. Here the CDR3 DNA reads TGTGCCAGCAGCTTGGTGGGGACGGGGGATTCACCCCTCCACTTT. The chain couples TRBV5-6 to TRBJ1-6; possible D gene TRBD1, 5 bases. The V and J ends lost 0 bases and 8 bases respectively, with 12 bases between them. From germline, CDR1 is SGHDT and CDR2 YYEEEE. CDR3 length: 15 residues.